The clone carrying this TCR beta chain was detected only a few times. The CDR3 loop spans 15 amino acids. The germline V gene encodes CDR1 KGHDR and CDR2 SFDVKD. The V segment lost 4 bases and the J segment 9 bases; nucleotides outside the gene matches: 10. What was amplified from RNA transcripts were TCR beta CDR3 regions. With the HTBI primer set, the TCR CDR3 went through a first round of RT-PCR. TCRdb independently ran MiXCR on the multiplex PCR reads; one entry per CDR3 protein. The sample records some 720,000 distinct CDR3 sequences, over 15% being singletons. The entry originates in a study of T cells in Graves' hyperthyroidism and ophthalmopathy. Exclusion followed for patients with uncontrolled infection, other autoimmune disease, pregnancy or lactation.

This sequence joins TRBV24-1 and TRBJ1-2; TRBD1 matches 10 bases. The clonotype was recovered from a man aged 18-30 years with Graves' hyperthyroidism. The sample comprised blood. The CDR3 reads CATSEPGTGVESYTF. The CDR3, as DNA: TGTGCCACCAGTGAACCCGGGACAGGGGTAGAAAGCTACACCTTC.